The TCR beta chain under discussion was sequenced for a study of T cell changes during pregnancy in multiple sclerosis. CDR3 length: 14 residues. CDR1 is LNHDA and CDR2 is SQIVND in the germline V gene (reference sequence). The V end was cut by 1 base, the J end by 4 bases, with 11 bases between. The assay was immunoSEQ multiplex PCR, and TCRdb's table has in-frame clones only and misses some. The profile covers fewer than 60,000 clones, with 80% to 95% appearing a single time and roughly 1.2% taken by the ten largest. The V gene is TRBV19, the J gene TRBJ2-7; D possibly corresponds to TRBD1 (6 bases). Source: peripheral blood, taken after pregnancy. The sequence came from a female donor in good health, enrolled as a control in a pregnancy study. The DNA of the CDR3 is TGTGCCAGTAGTATAGCGGGCAGGGGATACGAGCAGTACTTC. Protein sequence: CASSIAGRGYEQYF.